Listed here is a single T cell receptor beta chain. The target of this receptor is not known. Base qualities are not recorded, but no much larger clone differs from it by a single base. The protocol used for the library was 5' RACE. For sequencing, an Illumina HiSeq 2500 was employed. A second roughly 7 to 11 cycle PCR used a sample-barcoded 5' primer and a J-beta primer mix. A template-switch 5' adaptor carrying 12 random nucleotides introduced a unique molecular identifier onto each TCR beta cDNA molecule. Each sample yielded at least 3 million CDR3-containing paired-end reads. The Mint cDNA synthesis kit, primed by a TRBC-specific oligonucleotide, was used to synthesize first-strand cDNA from all RNA. Following uracil-DNA glycosylase treatment, a first 18-cycle PCR with universal primers M1SS and BC2_uni_R was performed on all cDNA. In the paper's pipeline: Normalization of each sample was performed by random selection of 1 million high-quality reads, each carrying a distinct molecular identifier. Instead of being binned into consensus sequences, reads that shared molecular identifiers were thrown out. CDR3 identification, clonotype clustering and error correction used MiTCR with a Q25 quality threshold and the strictest error-elimination algorithm. A nonparametric unseen species model using Euler transformation provided a lower-bound estimate of total TCR beta diversity. In-frame beta chains were kept once TCRdb had trimmed the public reads at Q25 with fastp and called clones with MiXCR. CDR3 protein sequences are deduplicated, and each keeps its most common genes and DNA. These V and J calls are TCRdb output, not the study's own analysis. The sample yields hundreds of thousands of distinct CDR3 sequences; approximately 59% were counted once. About 30% of the sample rests with the top ten.

This sample is part of a study of blood T cells in healthy people across ages (dated by TCRdb to 2013 to 2016). Notes on the research overall: In model experiments, roughly one uniquely barcoded TCR beta cDNA molecule per two T cells was captured by template switching. Using the same blood draw, the study looked at two additional independent replicas of 1 million unique cDNA reads for two donors, one aged 18 to 30 and the other aged 80 or older. Age-related changes in TCR beta repertoire diversity were measured in the study by deep sequencing normalized with unique cDNA molecular identifiers. To avoid experimental bias, donors of different ages were randomly spread across the sequencing lanes. The donors were split into four age groups: young (average about 16 years), middle-aged (about 40), aged (over 55) and long-lived (roughly 80). Results and caveats for the whole study, not just this receptor: The CMV infection status of donors was not known, potentially confounding age-related changes in expanded clonotypes. Because profiling used bulk unsorted PBMCs, naive and antigen-experienced compartments could not be compared conclusively. Estimates of total diversity based on one million sequenced T cells were regarded as lower bounds and as underestimates. As age increased, observed TCR beta diversity per million T cells dropped in a roughly linear way, and a significant reduction was already evident by age 40. There was a strong correlation between observed TCR beta diversity and the percentage of naive T cells measured by flow cytometry. Compared with the aged group, more naive CD4+ T cells, fewer expanded clones and increased TCR diversity were shown by the long-lived group, suggesting age selection.

Reading the germline V gene gives CDR1 SQVTM and CDR2 ANQGSEA. The CDR3 goes from the cysteine to the phenylalanine over 14 residues. The CDR3 DNA has 42 bases and is translated from base 1. Trimming takes 2 bases off V and 7 bases off J; junction bases not matched to a gene: 3. The donors were 40 or so Caucasian individuals from Russia, aged roughly 6 to 100 years, who were systemically healthy. Each donor gave around 9 milliliters of peripheral blood, collected into EDTA-treated Vacutainer tubes. Ficoll-Paque density-gradient centrifugation was used to isolate PBMCs, with at least 7 million obtained per sample. Total RNA, at least 6 micrograms per sample, was extracted from PBMCs with Trizol reagent. Naive CD45RAhigh/CD27high T cell percentages were measured by flow cytometry on a PBMC aliquot from every donor.

Recombination linked TRBV29-1 to TRBJ2-1, and TRBD2 matches 12 of the central bases. The specimen sequenced was blood. The origin of this receptor is a man younger than 40 in good health. The CDR3 sequence is CSVELAGGINEQFF. The base sequence is TGCAGCGTTGAACTAGCGGGGGGGATTAATGAGCAGTTCTTC.